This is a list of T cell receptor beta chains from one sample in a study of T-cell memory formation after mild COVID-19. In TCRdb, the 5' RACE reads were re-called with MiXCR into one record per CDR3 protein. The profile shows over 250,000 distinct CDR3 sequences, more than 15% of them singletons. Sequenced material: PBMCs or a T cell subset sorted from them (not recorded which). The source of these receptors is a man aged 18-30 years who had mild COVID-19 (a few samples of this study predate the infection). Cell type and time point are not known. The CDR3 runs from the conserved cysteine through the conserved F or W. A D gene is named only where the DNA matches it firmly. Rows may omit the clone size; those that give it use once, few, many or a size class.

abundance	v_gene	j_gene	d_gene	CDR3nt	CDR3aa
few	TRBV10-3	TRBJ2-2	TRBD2	TGTGCCATCAGTGAGTCCCAGCGGGGGTACACCGGGGAGCTGTTTTTT	CAISESQRGYTGELFF
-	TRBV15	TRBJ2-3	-	TGTGCCACCAGCAGAGGTCCGACAGGCACAGATACGCAGTATTTT	CATSRGPTGTDTQYF
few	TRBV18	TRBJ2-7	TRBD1	TGTGCCAGCTCCCCTGAGGGGTGGACAGGCTCCTACGAGCAGTACTTC	CASSPEGWTGSYEQYF
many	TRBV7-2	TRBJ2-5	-	TGTGCCAGCAGGGGTCAAGAGACCCAGTACTTC	CASRGQETQYF
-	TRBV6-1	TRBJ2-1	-	TGTGCCAGCAGTGCCCACGTAAAGGGCAATGAGCAGTTCTTC	CASSAHVKGNEQFF
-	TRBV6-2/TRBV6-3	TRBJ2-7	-	TGTGCCAGCAGTTACCAGAGGGCCTACGAGCAGTACTTC	CASSYQRAYEQYF
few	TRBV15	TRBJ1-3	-	TGTGCCACCAGCACTGGGTCTGGAAACACCATATATTTT	CATSTGSGNTIYF
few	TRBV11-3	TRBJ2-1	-	TGTGCCAGCAGCCTGGATCACAATGACAATGAGCAGTTCTTC	CASSLDHNDNEQFF
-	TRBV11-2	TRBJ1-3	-	TGTGCCAGCAGCTTAGACCCGGACATCTCGAATCTTTCTGGAAACACCATATATTTT	CASSLDPDISNLSGNTIYF
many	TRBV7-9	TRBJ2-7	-	TGTGCCTCAGGGCAGGGAGGCTACGAGCAGTACTTC	CASGQGGYEQYF
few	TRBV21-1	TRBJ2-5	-	TGTGCCAGCAGCGCCCTGGGACTAGCGGCCCAAGAGACCCAGTACTTC	CASSALGLAAQETQYF
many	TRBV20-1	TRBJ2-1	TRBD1	TGCAGTGCTATTCCCGGGACAGGGGGCAATGAGCAGTTCTTC	CSAIPGTGGNEQFF
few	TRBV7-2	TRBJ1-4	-	TGTGCCAGCAGCTTAGTCACTAATGAAAAACTGTTTTTT	CASSLVTNEKLFF
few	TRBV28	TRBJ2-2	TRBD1	TGTGCCAGCAGTTTGGGACAGTCGGAGCTGTTTTTT	CASSLGQSELFF
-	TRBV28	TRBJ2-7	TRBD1	TGTGCCGGATCGACAGGGGCTACAGGCGAGCAGTACTTC	CAGSTGATGEQYF
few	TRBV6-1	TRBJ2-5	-	TGTGCCAGCAGAAGTCCGGGGGATCAAGAGACCCAGTACTTC	CASRSPGDQETQYF
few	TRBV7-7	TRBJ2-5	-	TGTGCTAGCAGCTACCGGGGGACCTCCGAGGGAGCCCAGTACTTC	CASSYRGTSEGAQYF
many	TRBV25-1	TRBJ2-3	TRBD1	TGTGCCAGCAGTCAAACCCTTCTCGCCGGGACAGTTGACGCCTTGCGCGCAGATACGCAGTATTTT	CASSQTLLAGTVDALRADTQYF
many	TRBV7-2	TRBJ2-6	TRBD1	TGTGCCAGCAGCTGGGGACAGGGACTCTCTGGGGCCAACGTCCTGACTTTC	CASSWGQGLSGANVLTF
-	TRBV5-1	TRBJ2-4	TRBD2	TGCGCCAGCAGCTTAACTAGCGGGGGAAGTATTCAGTACTTC	CASSLTSGGSIQYF
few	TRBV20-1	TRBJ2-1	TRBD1	TGCAGTGCTAGAGATTCCTCAGGGGGCCTGAGGGATGAGCAGTTCTTC	CSARDSSGGLRDEQFF
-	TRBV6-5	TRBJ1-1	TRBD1	TGTGCCAGCAGTCGTACACAGGGGACGCACACTGAAGCTTTCTTT	CASSRTQGTHTEAFF
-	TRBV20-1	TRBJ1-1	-	TGCAGTGCTAGATCGGGGGCATGGGCTTTCTTT	CSARSGAWAFF
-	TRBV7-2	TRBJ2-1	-	TGTGCCAGCAGCTTCTATAGCAATGAGCAGTTCTTC	CASSFYSNEQFF
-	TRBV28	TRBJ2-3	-	TGTGCCAGCAGTTTATCTGGACCCTCTTGGGATACGCAGTATTTT	CASSLSGPSWDTQYF
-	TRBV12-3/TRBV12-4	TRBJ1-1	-	TGTGCCAGCAGTTTAGTGGGGCCGAACACTGAAGCTTTCTTT	CASSLVGPNTEAFF
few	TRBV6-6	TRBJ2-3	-	TGTGCCAGCTGTTCAATAGGGGGGAACACAGATACGCAGTATTTT	CASCSIGGNTDTQYF